These T cell receptor beta chains were read from a single sample in a study of blood T cell repertoires in COVID-19. Some clones are missing from TCRdb's copy, which holds only in-frame ones; the method was immunoSEQ multiplex PCR. The sample shows some 80,000 clones, approximately 80% of them seen only once. Input material: peripheral blood. Receptors originate from an elderly man with acute or convalescent COVID-19. The CDR3 runs from the conserved cysteine through the conserved F or W. The order of the fields is clone size, V gene, D gene, J gene, CDR3 protein, CDR3 DNA. The D gene is left open where the match is weak. Clone size is shown for a subset of rows, as once, few, many or a class of expanded clone.

clone size: few; V gene: TRBV5-1; D gene: .; J gene: TRBJ2-7; CDR3 protein: CASMDSTYEQYF; CDR3 DNA: TGCGCCAGCATGGACAGTACCTACGAGCAGTACTTC
clone size: .; V gene: TRBV6-5; D gene: TRBD1; J gene: TRBJ1-2; CDR3 protein: CASSSGQGVDYGYTF; CDR3 DNA: TGTGCCAGCAGTTCAGGACAGGGGGTGGACTATGGCTACACCTTC
clone size: .; V gene: TRBV2; D gene: TRBD1; J gene: TRBJ2-1; CDR3 protein: CASSVQGEWSEQFF; CDR3 DNA: TGTGCCAGCAGTGTACAGGGGGAATGGAGTGAGCAGTTCTTC
clone size: .; V gene: TRBV5-1; D gene: .; J gene: TRBJ2-1; CDR3 protein: CASRGTYNEQFF; CDR3 DNA: TGCGCCAGCCGCGGGACGTACAATGAGCAGTTCTTC
clone size: .; V gene: TRBV6-5; D gene: TRBD1; J gene: TRBJ2-7; CDR3 protein: CASSRVGQGSAEQYF; CDR3 DNA: TGTGCCAGCAGTCGAGTCGGACAGGGTTCCGCCGAGCAGTACTTC
clone size: few; V gene: TRBV19; D gene: .; J gene: TRBJ1-2; CDR3 protein: CASSPHSSTGISYYGYTF; CDR3 DNA: TGTGCCAGTAGTCCCCACTCTTCGACAGGCATAAGTTACTATGGCTACACCTTC
clone size: .; V gene: TRBV3-1/TRBV3-2; D gene: TRBD1; J gene: TRBJ2-5; CDR3 protein: CASSHRTGKEETQYF; CDR3 DNA: TGTGCCAGCAGCCACCGGACAGGAAAAGAAGAGACCCAGTACTTC
clone size: .; V gene: TRBV3-1/TRBV3-2; D gene: TRBD1; J gene: TRBJ1-5; CDR3 protein: CASSQAAGGHQPQHF; CDR3 DNA: TGTGCCAGCAGCCAAGCGGCAGGGGGACATCAGCCCCAGCATTTT
clone size: .; V gene: TRBV10-3; D gene: TRBD1; J gene: TRBJ1-6; CDR3 protein: CAISVDRVGSPLHF; CDR3 DNA: TGTGCCATCAGTGTTGACAGGGTTGGGTCACCCCTCCACTTT
clone size: .; V gene: TRBV5-1; D gene: .; J gene: TRBJ1-1; CDR3 protein: CASSLGPQNTEAFF; CDR3 DNA: TGCGCCAGCAGCTTGGGGCCTCAAAACACTGAAGCTTTCTTT
clone size: .; V gene: TRBV13; D gene: .; J gene: TRBJ2-5; CDR3 protein: CASSLTGKETQYF; CDR3 DNA: TGTGCCAGCAGCCTAACTGGTAAAGAGACCCAGTACTTC
clone size: .; V gene: TRBV7-8; D gene: TRBD1; J gene: TRBJ1-2; CDR3 protein: CASSLAQGGSYTF; CDR3 DNA: TGTGCCAGCAGCTTAGCCCAGGGGGGAAGCTACACCTTC
clone size: .; V gene: TRBV5-1; D gene: .; J gene: TRBJ2-5; CDR3 protein: CASSVRQVGETQYF; CDR3 DNA: TGCGCCAGCAGCGTCCGACAAGTAGGAGAGACCCAGTACTTC
clone size: .; V gene: TRBV13; D gene: .; J gene: TRBJ2-7; CDR3 protein: CASSFNYEQYF; CDR3 DNA: TGTGCCAGCAGCTTCAACTACGAGCAGTACTTC
clone size: .; V gene: TRBV19; D gene: .; J gene: TRBJ2-7; CDR3 protein: CASSIWGGSDGNYEQYF; CDR3 DNA: TGTGCCAGTAGTATCTGGGGGGGCTCGGACGGAAACTACGAGCAGTACTTC
clone size: .; V gene: TRBV7-8; D gene: .; J gene: TRBJ1-6; CDR3 protein: CASSSISGQPLNSPLHF; CDR3 DNA: TGTGCCAGCAGCTCAATCTCTGGACAGCCTCTTAATTCACCCCTCCACTTT
clone size: .; V gene: TRBV29-1; D gene: .; J gene: TRBJ1-5; CDR3 protein: CSGGQKGQPQHF; CDR3 DNA: TGCAGCGGTGGACAAAAAGGGCAGCCCCAGCATTTT
clone size: once; V gene: TRBV5-4; D gene: .; J gene: TRBJ2-5; CDR3 protein: CASSLERGRGETQYF; CDR3 DNA: TGTGCCAGCAGCTTGGAGAGGGGGCGGGGAGAGACCCAGTACTTC
clone size: .; V gene: TRBV7-9; D gene: TRBD1; J gene: TRBJ1-5; CDR3 protein: CASSAAGGQGNQPQHF; CDR3 DNA: TGTGCCAGCAGCGCGGCCGGGGGACAGGGAAATCAGCCCCAGCATTTT